The entry below describes one T cell receptor (beta chain). Using immunoSEQ multiplex PCR, the repertoire was profiled, and TCRdb retains in-frame clones only, with some absent. The sample comprises 200,000 to 300,000 clones, roughly 89% of which are singletons, and roughly 8.3% rests with the top ten. The ends were cut back, 0 bases at V and 7 bases at J, with 24 bases in the middle. Germline-derived CDR1 and CDR2 are LGHNT and FRNRAP. The CDR3 spans 18 residues. The data derive from a study of blood T cell repertoires in COVID-19. Source material: PBMCs or T cells enriched from blood (not recorded which). This TCR was sampled from a man aged 40-55 years who had recovered from COVID-19. This chain uses TRBV12-5 with TRBJ1-1; D gene unclear. DNA for the CDR3: TGTGCTAGTGGTTTGGTACTATTTTCGGCCCAAATCCGCGATGAAGCTTTCTTT. Residues: CASGLVLFSAQIRDEAFF.